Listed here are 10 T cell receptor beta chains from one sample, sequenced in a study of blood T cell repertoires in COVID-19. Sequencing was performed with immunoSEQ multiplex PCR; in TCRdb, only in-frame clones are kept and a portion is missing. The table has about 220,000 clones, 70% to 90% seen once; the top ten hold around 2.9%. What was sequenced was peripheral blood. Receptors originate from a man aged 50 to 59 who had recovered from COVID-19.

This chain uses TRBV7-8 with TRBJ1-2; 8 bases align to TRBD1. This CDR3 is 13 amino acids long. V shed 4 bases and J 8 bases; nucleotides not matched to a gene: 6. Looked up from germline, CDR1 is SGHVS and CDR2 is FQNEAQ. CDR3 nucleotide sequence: TGTGCCAGCAGCTCGGACAGGGCTCGCGGCTACACCTTC. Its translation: CASSSDRARGYTF.

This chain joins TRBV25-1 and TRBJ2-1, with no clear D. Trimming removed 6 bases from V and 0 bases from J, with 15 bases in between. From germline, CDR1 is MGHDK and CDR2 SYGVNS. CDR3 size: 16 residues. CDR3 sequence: CASRPHGSSSYNEQFF. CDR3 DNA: TGTGCCAGCAGGCCCCATGGCTCCAGCTCCTACAATGAGCAGTTCTTC.

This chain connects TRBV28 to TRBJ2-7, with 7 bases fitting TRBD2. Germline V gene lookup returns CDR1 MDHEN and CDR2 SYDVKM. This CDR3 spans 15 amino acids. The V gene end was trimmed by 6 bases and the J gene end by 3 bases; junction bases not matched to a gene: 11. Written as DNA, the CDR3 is TGTGCCAGCAGCAGTCCGGGGGGAAACATCTACGAGCAGTACTTC. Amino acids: CASSSPGGNIYEQYF.

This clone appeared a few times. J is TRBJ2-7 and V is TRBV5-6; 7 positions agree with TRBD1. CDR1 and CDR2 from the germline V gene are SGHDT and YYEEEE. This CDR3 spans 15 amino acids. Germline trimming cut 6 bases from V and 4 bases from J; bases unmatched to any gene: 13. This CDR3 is CASTSFDRDQYEQYF. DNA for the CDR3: TGTGCCAGCACCAGTTTCGACAGGGATCAATACGAGCAGTACTTC.

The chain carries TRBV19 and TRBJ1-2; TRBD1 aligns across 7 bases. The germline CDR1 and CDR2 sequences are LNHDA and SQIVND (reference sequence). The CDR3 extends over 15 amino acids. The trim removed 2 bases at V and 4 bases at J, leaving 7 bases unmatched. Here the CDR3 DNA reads TGTGCCAGTAGTATATCTGGACAGGCGCCCTATGGCTACACCTTC. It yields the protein CASSISGQAPYGYTF.

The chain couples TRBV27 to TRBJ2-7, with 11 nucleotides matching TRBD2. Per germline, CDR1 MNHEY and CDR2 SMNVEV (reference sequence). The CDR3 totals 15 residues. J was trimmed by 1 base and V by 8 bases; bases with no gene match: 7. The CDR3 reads CASSVLAGGSYEQYF. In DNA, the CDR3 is TGTGCCAGCTCCGTCCTAGCGGGAGGTTCCTACGAGCAGTACTTC.

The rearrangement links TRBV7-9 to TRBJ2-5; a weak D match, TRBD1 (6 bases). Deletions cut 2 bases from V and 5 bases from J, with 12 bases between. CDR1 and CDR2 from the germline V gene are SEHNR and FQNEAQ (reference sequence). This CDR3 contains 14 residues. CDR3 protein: CASSLQGPVETQYF. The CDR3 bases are TGTGCCAGCAGCTTACAGGGGCCGGTCGAGACCCAGTACTTC. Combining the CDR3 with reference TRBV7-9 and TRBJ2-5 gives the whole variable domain DTGVSQNPRHKITKRGQNVTFRCDPISEHNRLYWYRQTLGQGPEFLTYFQNEAQLEKSRLLSDRFSAERPKGSFSTLEIQRTEQGDSAMYLCASSLQGPVETQYFGPGTRLLVL.

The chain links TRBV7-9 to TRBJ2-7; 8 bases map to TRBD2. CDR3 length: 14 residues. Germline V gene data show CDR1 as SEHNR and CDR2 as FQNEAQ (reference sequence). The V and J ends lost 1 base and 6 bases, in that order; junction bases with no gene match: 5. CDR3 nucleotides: TGTGCCAGCAGCTTAGGAGTCCGGGGGGGCGAGCAGTACTTC. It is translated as CASSLGVRGGEQYF.

The CDR3 sequence: CASSKRGQGGDEQYF. The CDR3 bases are TGTGCCAGCAGCAAACGGGGACAGGGAGGCGACGAGCAGTACTTC. This chain links TRBV13 with TRBJ2-7, with TRBD1 matching 9 bases. The V segment lost 5 bases and the J segment 5 bases; nucleotides outside the gene matches: 10. Germline lookup yields CDR1 PRHDT and CDR2 FYEKMQ (reference sequence). The CDR3 contains 15 residues.

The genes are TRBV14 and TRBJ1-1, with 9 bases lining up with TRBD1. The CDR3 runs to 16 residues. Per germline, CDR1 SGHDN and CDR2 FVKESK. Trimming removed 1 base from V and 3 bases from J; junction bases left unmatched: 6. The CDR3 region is CASSQVNRGRHTEAFF. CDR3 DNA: TGTGCCAGCAGCCAAGTCAACAGGGGGCGTCACACTGAAGCTTTCTTT.